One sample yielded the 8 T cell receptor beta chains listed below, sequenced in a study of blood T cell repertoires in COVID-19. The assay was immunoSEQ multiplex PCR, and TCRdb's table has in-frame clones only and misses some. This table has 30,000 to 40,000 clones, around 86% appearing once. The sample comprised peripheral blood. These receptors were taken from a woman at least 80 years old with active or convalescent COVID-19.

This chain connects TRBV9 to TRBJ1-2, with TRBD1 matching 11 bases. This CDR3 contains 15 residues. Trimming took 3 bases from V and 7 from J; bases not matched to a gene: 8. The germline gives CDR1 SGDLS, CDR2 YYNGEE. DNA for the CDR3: TGTGCCAGCAGCGCCCGGGACAGGGGGGGATTTGGCTACACCTTC. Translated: CASSARDRGGFGYTF.

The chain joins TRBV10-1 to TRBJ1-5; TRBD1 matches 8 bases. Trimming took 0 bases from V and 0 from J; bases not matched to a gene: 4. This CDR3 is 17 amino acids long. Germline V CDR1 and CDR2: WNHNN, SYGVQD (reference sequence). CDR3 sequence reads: CASSESQGAYSNQPQHF. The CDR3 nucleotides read TGCGCCAGCAGTGAGTCTCAGGGGGCTTATAGCAATCAGCCCCAGCATTTT.

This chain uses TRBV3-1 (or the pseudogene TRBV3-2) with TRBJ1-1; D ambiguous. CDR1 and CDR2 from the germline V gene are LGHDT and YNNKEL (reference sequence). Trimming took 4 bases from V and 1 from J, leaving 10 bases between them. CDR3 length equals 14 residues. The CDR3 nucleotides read TGTGCCAGCAGCCTCAAGGGAGGGAACACTGAAGCTTTCTTT. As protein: CASSLKGGNTEAFF.

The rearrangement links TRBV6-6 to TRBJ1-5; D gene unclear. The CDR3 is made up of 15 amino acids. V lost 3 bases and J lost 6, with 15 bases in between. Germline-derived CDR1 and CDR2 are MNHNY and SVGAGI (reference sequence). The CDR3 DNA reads TGTGCCAGCAGTTATTCCGGTGGGAGGGCTCAGCCCCAGCATTTT. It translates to CASSYSGGRAQPQHF.

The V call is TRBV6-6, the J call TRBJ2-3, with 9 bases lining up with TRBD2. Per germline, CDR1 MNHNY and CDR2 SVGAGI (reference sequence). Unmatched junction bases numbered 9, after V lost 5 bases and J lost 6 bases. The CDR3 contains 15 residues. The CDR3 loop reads CASSRGGGASDTQYF. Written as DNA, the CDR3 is TGTGCCAGCAGTCGGGGCGGGGGGGCCTCCGATACGCAGTATTTT.

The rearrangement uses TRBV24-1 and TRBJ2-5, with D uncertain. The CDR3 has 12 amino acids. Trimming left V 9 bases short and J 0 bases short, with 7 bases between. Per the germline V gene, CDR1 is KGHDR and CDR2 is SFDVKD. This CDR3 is CATSQYQETQYF. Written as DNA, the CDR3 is TGTGCCACCTCTCAGTACCAAGAGACCCAGTACTTC.

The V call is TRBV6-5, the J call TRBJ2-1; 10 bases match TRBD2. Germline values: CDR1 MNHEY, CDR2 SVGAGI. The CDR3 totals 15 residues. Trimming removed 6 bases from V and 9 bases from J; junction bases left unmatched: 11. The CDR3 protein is CASRAGLAATVEQFF. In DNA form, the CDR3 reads TGTGCCAGCAGAGCAGGACTAGCGGCTACAGTTGAGCAGTTCTTC.

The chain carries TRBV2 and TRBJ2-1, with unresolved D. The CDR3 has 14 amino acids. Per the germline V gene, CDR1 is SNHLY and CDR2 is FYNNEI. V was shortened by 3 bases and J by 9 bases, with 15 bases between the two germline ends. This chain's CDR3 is CASSEQERQTEQFF. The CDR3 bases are TGTGCCAGCAGTGAGCAGGAACGGCAGACTGAGCAGTTCTTC.